One and the same sample provided the 12 T cell receptor beta chains below, sequenced in a study of T-cell reconstitution after alpha-beta-depleted transplantation in children. Using unique molecular identifiers, the investigators prepared the TCRbeta library. TCRdb processed the PCR reads anew with MiXCR; each CDR3 protein has one entry. The sample records 200,000 or so distinct CDR3 sequences, around 5.9% being singletons. The material sequenced was PBMCs, taken before TCRalphabeta/CD19-depleted stem cell transplant. All receptors derive from a girl under two years old with combined immunodeficiency, due to receive a stem cell transplant.

This clonotype was counted many times. V usage is TRBV6-2 or TRBV6-3 and J usage is TRBJ2-7, with D possibly TRBD1 on 5 matching bases. V was cut by 4 bases and J by 2 bases, with 12 bases left in between. Germline V lookup: CDR1 MNHEY, CDR2 SVGEGT. The CDR3 consists of 14 residues. CDR3: CASSLARQPYEQYF. In nucleotides, the CDR3 is TGTGCCAGCAGTTTGGCGAGACAGCCCTACGAGCAGTACTTC.

At least ten counts were recorded for this clonotype. This chain connects TRBV29-1 to TRBJ1-2; tentative D call: TRBD1 (6 bases). Trimming removed 3 bases from V and 3 bases from J, with 8 bases in between. The germline CDR1 and CDR2 sequences are SQVTM and ANQGSEA. This CDR3 is 12 amino acids long. CDR3 region: CSVDEGDYGYTF. The CDR3 nucleotides read TGCAGCGTTGACGAGGGGGACTATGGCTACACCTTC.

Worth noting for this clonotype: A much more abundant neighbour one base away suggests this may be a read error. The chain links TRBV12-3 or TRBV12-4 to TRBJ1-1; D call uncertain. The CDR3 runs to 14 residues. With 8 bases removed from V and 4 bases from J, the gap between germline ends came to 17 bases. DNA for the CDR3: TGTGCCAGCTCTCGAGTTTGGCGAGGCACTGAAGCTTTCTTT. Its protein product is CASSRVWRGTEAFF.

In its sample, this clonotype was seen many times. The chain employs TRBV12-3 or TRBV12-4 and TRBJ2-2; no clear D. The CDR3 spans 12 residues. Trimming pared 6 bases from V and 6 bases from J, leaving 8 bases between. The CDR3 region is CASSHSAGELFF. In DNA form, the CDR3 reads TGTGCCAGCAGCCATAGTGCCGGGGAGCTGTTTTTT.

This clonotype was seen ten or more times. V is TRBV4-1 and J is TRBJ2-3; D is possibly TRBD1 (6 bases). The CDR3 is made up of 14 amino acids. Trimming removed 3 bases at V and 3 bases at J, with 10 bases between. The germline CDR1 and CDR2 sequences are MGHRA and YSYEKL. The CDR3 spells CASSHFQGTDTQYF. The CDR3 DNA sequence: TGCGCCAGCAGCCACTTCCAGGGGACAGATACGCAGTATTTT.

This clonotype was seen at least ten times. The rearrangement joins TRBV5-5 to TRBJ2-5, with unresolved D. Between the trimmed V and J ends, which lost 2 bases and 2 bases, there was a span of 16 bases. Germline lookup yields CDR1 SGHKS and CDR2 YYEKEE (reference sequence). The CDR3 totals 16 residues. CDR3 amino acids: CASSFGVLSLQETQYF. The CDR3 region has the DNA TGTGCCAGCAGCTTTGGTGTTTTGAGCCTACAAGAGACCCAGTACTTC.

The sample holds many counts of this clonotype. J is TRBJ2-5 and V is TRBV12-3 or TRBV12-4, with unresolved D. The CDR3 spans 12 residues. V dropped 5 bases and J dropped 7 bases, with 11 bases sitting between them. In DNA, the CDR3 is TGTGCCAGCAGTCCCCCCAGTTTGACCCAGTACTTC. This codes for CASSPPSLTQYF.

There are many counts of this clonotype. V usage is TRBV21-1 and J usage is TRBJ1-5; the table's D call of TRBD1 was not tested on the DNA. TRBV21-1 is given as a pseudogene. CDR3 length equals 15 residues. CDR3 bases: TGTGCCAGCAGCAAAAAGGGACGCAGCAATCAGCCCCAGCATTTT. It is translated as CASSKKGRSNQPQHF.

There are many counts of this clonotype. The chain has TRBV7-9 and TRBJ2-1, with D possibly being TRBD2 (6 bases). The CDR3 extends over 16 amino acids. Germline V gene sequence: CDR1 SEHNR, CDR2 FQNEAQ (reference sequence). V was pared by 5 bases and J by 5 bases, with 19 bases between. The CDR3 reads CASSPRGDLTDNEQFF. CDR3 nucleotide sequence: TGTGCCAGCAGCCCCCGCGGGGACCTGACAGACAATGAGCAGTTCTTC.

This clonotype was picked up many times. The V gene is TRBV29-1, the J gene TRBJ2-7; no definite D call. The CDR3 loop spans 13 amino acids. V lost 5 bases and J lost 1, with 12 bases in between. Per the germline V gene, CDR1 is SQVTM and CDR2 is ANQGSEA. CDR3 protein: CSVSSSVSYEQYF. CDR3 sequence (DNA): TGCAGCGTTTCTTCCTCTGTTTCCTACGAGCAGTACTTC.

This clonotype was seen at least ten times. V and J are TRBV7-8 and TRBJ2-3; D is uncertain. V was trimmed by 5 bases and J by 6 bases, leaving 18 bases between them. CDR3 length: 15 amino acids. CDR1 and CDR2 from the germline V gene are SGHVS and FQNEAQ. This CDR3 reads CASSNPVGLEDTQYF. CDR3 in DNA: TGTGCCAGCAGCAACCCCGTGGGCTTGGAGGATACGCAGTATTTT.

This clonotype was recorded many times. V usage is TRBV6-5 and J usage is TRBJ2-1, with TRBD2 as a possible D gene (5 bases). Deletions cut 2 bases from V and 7 bases from J, with 6 bases between. CDR3 length: 12 residues. Germline loops: CDR1 MNHEY, CDR2 SVGAGI. As DNA, the CDR3 is TGTGCCAGCAGTTACGGAGGAAATGAGCAGTTCTTC. Residues: CASSYGGNEQFF.